One sample yielded the 15 T cell receptor beta chains listed below, sequenced in a study of T cell responses to AZD1222 COVID-19 vaccine. Profiled with immunoSEQ multiplex PCR; TCRdb holds only in-frame clones, not every one. The table shows almost 70,000 clones, with over 80% occurring only once. Specimen: peripheral blood, collected 28 days after the second AZD1222 dose. These receptors were taken from an adult who received the AZD1222 COVID-19 vaccine.

The chain uses TRBV27 and TRBJ2-3; 7 positions match TRBD2. Per the germline V gene, CDR1 is MNHEY and CDR2 is SMNVEV (reference sequence). The ends lost 5 bases at V and 1 base at J; junction bases unmatched: 3. The CDR3 length is 14 residues. The CDR3 DNA reads TGTGCCAGCAGTGGGAGGGCCCGCACAGATACGCAGTATTTT. It yields the protein CASSGRARTDTQYF.

The CDR3 bases are TGTGCCAGCAGCCGACCCGGACAATACACTGAAGCTTTCTTT. The encoded protein is CASSRPGQYTEAFF. The chain recombines TRBV6-5 with TRBJ1-1; maybe TRBD1 (5 bases). From germline, CDR1 is MNHEY and CDR2 SVGAGI. This CDR3 has 14 amino acids. Trimming took off 6 bases at V and 3 bases at J, with 14 bases between the two ends.

The chain employs TRBV5-1 and TRBJ2-1; TRBD2 agrees at 9 bases. The trim removed 4 bases at V and 3 bases at J, leaving 11 bases unmatched. The CDR3 spans 17 residues. CDR1 is SGHRS and CDR2 is YFSETQ in the germline V gene. The CDR3, as DNA: TGCGCCAGCAGCCCGTGGGGGCGGGAGGGAATCTACAATGAGCAGTTCTTC. Its translation: CASSPWGREGIYNEQFF.

The rearrangement joins TRBV19 to TRBJ2-1, with D unresolved. Germline V gives CDR1 LNHDA, CDR2 SQIVND (reference sequence). This CDR3 region has 17 residues. V shed 5 bases and J shed 0 bases, with 17 bases lying between them. The DNA for the CDR3 is TGTGCCAGTAGTCAAGGCGTACACCCTCGCTCCTACAATGAGCAGTTCTTC. This encodes CASSQGVHPRSYNEQFF.

V is TRBV5-1 and J is TRBJ1-6, with D maybe TRBD1 (5 bases). The CDR3 is 16 residues long. V lost 0 bases and J 9 bases, leaving 16 bases between the germline ends. Germline CDR1 reads SGHRS; CDR2 reads YFSETQ. The CDR3 loop reads CASSLAVPQAGSPLHF. DNA for the CDR3: TGCGCCAGCAGCTTGGCTGTTCCACAGGCAGGTTCACCCCTCCACTTT.

This sequence joins TRBV19 and TRBJ1-2, with D possibly TRBD1 on 5 matching bases. Germline V CDR1 and CDR2: LNHDA, SQIVND (reference sequence). Trimming left V 6 bases short and J 2 bases short, with 16 bases between. The CDR3 has 15 residues. For the CDR3, the DNA is TGTGCCAGTAGGATTGGGGCCCAGGAGAACTATGGCTACACCTTC. It is translated as CASRIGAQENYGYTF.

V usage is TRBV5-5 and J usage is TRBJ1-4; D gene unclear. The germline gives CDR1 SGHKS, CDR2 YYEKEE (reference sequence). This CDR3 contains 14 residues. V lost 3 bases and J 6 bases, leaving 12 bases between the germline ends. The CDR3 region is CASSWRATDEKLFF. CDR3 sequence (DNA): TGTGCCAGCAGCTGGCGGGCCACGGATGAAAAACTGTTTTTT.

This clone was seen more than once but under ten times. This chain uses TRBV5-4 with TRBJ2-2; D tentatively fits TRBD1 or TRBD2 (6 bases each). Germline assignment: CDR1 SGHNT and CDR2 YYREEE (reference sequence). V was shortened by 4 bases and J by 4 bases, with 17 bases between the two germline ends. This CDR3 region has 16 residues. The CDR3 sequence: CASSPHEGGGTGELFF. CDR3 nucleotides: TGTGCCAGCAGCCCCCACGAGGGGGGAGGCACCGGGGAGCTGTTTTTT.

The V gene is TRBV5-6, the J gene TRBJ2-7; TRBD1 is a possible D gene (6 bases). In germline, CDR1 is SGHDT, CDR2 YYEEEE. Trimming left V 5 bases short and J 0 bases short, with 9 bases between. The CDR3 runs to 13 residues. The CDR3 here is CASSGRGSYEQYF. CDR3 coding DNA: TGTGCCAGCAGTGGCAGGGGCTCCTACGAGCAGTACTTC. Together with reference TRBV5-6 and TRBJ2-7, the CDR3 gives the full variable domain: DAGVTQSPTHLIKTRGQQVTLRCSPKSGHDTVSWYQQALGQGPQFIFQYYEEEERQRGNFPDRFSGHQFPNYSSELNVNALLLGDSALYLCASSGRGSYEQYFGPGTRLTVT.

This clone was observed a single time. The chain combines TRBV7-9 with TRBJ2-5, with D perhaps matching TRBD1 or TRBD2 (5 bases each). CDR1 and CDR2 (germline): SEHNR, FQNEAQ (reference sequence). This CDR3 region has 14 residues. The ends were cut back, 5 bases at V and 4 bases at J, with 14 bases in the middle. The CDR3 sequence: CASSPWDQGETQYF. As DNA, the CDR3 is TGTGCCAGCAGCCCCTGGGACCAGGGAGAGACCCAGTACTTC.

This clone was counted between two and nine times. The V gene is TRBV4-1, the J gene TRBJ1-1, with D maybe TRBD1 (6 bases). V was cut by 4 bases and J by 8 bases, with 14 bases left in between. This CDR3 spans 13 amino acids. Germline-derived CDR1 and CDR2 are MGHRA and YSYEKL. CDR3 in DNA: TGCGCCAGCAGCCCCACGGGAAGGGGGGAAGCTTTCTTT. Translated, it gives CASSPTGRGEAFF.

The chain is built from TRBV18 and TRBJ1-3, with D tentatively TRBD1 (5 bases). Between the trimmed V and J ends, which lost 6 bases and 4 bases, there was a span of 16 bases. In germline, CDR1 is KGHSH, CDR2 LQKENI. The CDR3 has 15 amino acids. CDR3 sequence: CASSLTQGVGNTIYF. For the CDR3, the DNA is TGTGCCAGCTCCCTGACTCAGGGAGTGGGAAACACCATATATTTT. Together with reference TRBV18 and TRBJ1-3, the CDR3 gives the full variable domain: NAGVMQNPRHLVRRRGQEARLRCSPMKGHSHVYWYRQLPEEGLKFMVYLQKENIIDESGMPKERFSAEFPKEGPSILRIQQVVRGDSAAYFCASSLTQGVGNTIYFGEGSWLTVV.

The gene calls are TRBV11-3 and TRBJ2-5, with D possibly being TRBD2 (5 bases). Trimming shortened V by 8 bases and J by 3 bases, and 7 bases separated the two germline ends. The CDR3 runs 11 residues. Germline V gene lookup returns CDR1 SGHNT and CDR2 YENEEA. The CDR3 coding sequence is TGTGCCAGCCAGGAGGAAGAGACCCAGTACTTC. Translated: CASQEEETQYF.

CDR3 DNA sequence: TGTGCTAGTGGACGGGACAGCTTGAGGCCCCAGCATTTT. It encodes CASGRDSLRPQHF. This chain connects TRBV12-5 to TRBJ1-5; TRBD1 agrees at 7 bases. J gave up 9 bases and V 6 bases, and 8 bases lay outside the gene matches. Germline CDR1 is LGHNT and CDR2 is FRNRAP. CDR3 length: 13 amino acids.

The chain couples TRBV25-1 to TRBJ1-2; 7 nucleotides match TRBD1. Trimming at V came to 5 bases and at J to 0 bases, leaving 6 bases not matched to a gene. Germline CDR1 MGHDK, CDR2 SYGVNS. This CDR3 comprises 15 residues. CDR3: CASSLTGPANYGYTF. CDR3 sequence (DNA): TGTGCCAGCAGTTTGACAGGGCCTGCTAACTATGGCTACACCTTC.